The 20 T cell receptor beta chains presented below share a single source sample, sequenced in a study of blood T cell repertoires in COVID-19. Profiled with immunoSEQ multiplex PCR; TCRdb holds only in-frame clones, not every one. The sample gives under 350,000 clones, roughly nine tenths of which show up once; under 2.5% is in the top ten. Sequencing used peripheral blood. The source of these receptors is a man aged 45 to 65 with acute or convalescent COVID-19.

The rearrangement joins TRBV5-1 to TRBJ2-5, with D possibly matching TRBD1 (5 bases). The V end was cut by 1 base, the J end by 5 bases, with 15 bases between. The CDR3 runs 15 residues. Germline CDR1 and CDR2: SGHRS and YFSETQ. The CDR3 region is CASSLSAGKGETQYF. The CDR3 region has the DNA TGCGCCAGCAGCTTGTCGGCAGGGAAGGGCGAGACCCAGTACTTC.

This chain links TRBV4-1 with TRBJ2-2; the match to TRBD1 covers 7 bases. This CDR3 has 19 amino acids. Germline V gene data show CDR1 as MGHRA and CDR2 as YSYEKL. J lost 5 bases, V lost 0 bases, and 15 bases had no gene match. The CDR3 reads CASSQEGGPYLGVTGELFF. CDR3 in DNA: TGCGCCAGCAGCCAAGAAGGGGGCCCTTATCTCGGGGTTACCGGGGAGCTGTTTTTT.

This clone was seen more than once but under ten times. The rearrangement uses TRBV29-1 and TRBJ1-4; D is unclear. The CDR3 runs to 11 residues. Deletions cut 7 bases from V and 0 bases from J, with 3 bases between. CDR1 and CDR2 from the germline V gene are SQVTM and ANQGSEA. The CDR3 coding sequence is TGCAGCGCCGCAACTAATGAAAAACTGTTTTTT. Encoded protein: CSAATNEKLFF. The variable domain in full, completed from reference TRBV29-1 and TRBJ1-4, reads SAVISQKPSRDICQRGTSLTIQCQVDSQVTMMFWYRQQPGQSLTLIATANQGSEATYESGFVIDKFPISRPNLTFSTLTVSNMSPEDSSIYLCSAATNEKLFFGSGTQLSVL.

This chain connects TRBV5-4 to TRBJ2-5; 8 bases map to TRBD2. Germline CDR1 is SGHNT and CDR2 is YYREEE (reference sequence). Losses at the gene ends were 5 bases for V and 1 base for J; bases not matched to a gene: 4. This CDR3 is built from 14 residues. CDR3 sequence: CASRSGGLQETQYF. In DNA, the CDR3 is TGTGCCAGCAGAAGCGGGGGCCTCCAAGAGACCCAGTACTTC.

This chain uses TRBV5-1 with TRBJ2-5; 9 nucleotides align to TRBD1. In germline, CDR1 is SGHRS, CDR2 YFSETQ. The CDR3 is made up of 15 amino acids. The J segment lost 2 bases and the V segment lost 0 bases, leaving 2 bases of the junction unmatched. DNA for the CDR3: TGCGCCAGCAGCTTGGACAGGGGGCGTCAAGAGACCCAGTACTTC. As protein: CASSLDRGRQETQYF. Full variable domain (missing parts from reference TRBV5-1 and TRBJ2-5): KAGVTQTPRYLIKTRGQQVTLSCSPISGHRSVSWYQQTPGQGLQFLFEYFSETQRNKGNFPGRFSGRQFSNSRSEMNVSTLELGDSALYLCASSLDRGRQETQYFGPGTRLLVL.

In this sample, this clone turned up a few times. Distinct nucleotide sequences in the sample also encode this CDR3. The CDR3: CASSPGQGDGYTF. DNA for the CDR3: TGTGCCAGCAGTCCCGGACAGGGGGACGGCTACACCTTC. The gene calls are TRBV9 and TRBJ1-2; 10 bases are shared with TRBD1. The CDR3 has 13 residues. Looked up from germline, CDR1 is SGDLS and CDR2 is YYNGEE. The V gene end was trimmed by 5 bases and the J gene end by 8 bases; junction bases not matched to a gene: 6.

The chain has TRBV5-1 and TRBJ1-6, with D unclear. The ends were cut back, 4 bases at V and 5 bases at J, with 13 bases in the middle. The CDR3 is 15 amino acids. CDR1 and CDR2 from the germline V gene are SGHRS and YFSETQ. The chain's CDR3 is CASSPGGADNSPLHF. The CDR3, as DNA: TGCGCCAGCAGCCCCGGAGGAGCCGATAATTCACCCCTCCACTTT.

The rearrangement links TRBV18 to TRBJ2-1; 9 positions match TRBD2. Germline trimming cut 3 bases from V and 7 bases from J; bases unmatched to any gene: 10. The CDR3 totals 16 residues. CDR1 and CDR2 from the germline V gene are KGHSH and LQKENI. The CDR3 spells CASSPGLAGVTNEQFF. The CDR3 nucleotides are TGTGCCAGCTCACCTGGTTTAGCGGGGGTGACGAATGAGCAGTTCTTC.

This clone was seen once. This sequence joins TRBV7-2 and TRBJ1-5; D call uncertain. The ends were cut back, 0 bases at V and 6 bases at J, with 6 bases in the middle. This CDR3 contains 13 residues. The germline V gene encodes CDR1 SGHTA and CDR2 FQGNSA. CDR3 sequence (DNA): TGTGCCAGCAGCTTAGCGCGGGGTCAGCCCCAGCATTTT. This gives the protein CASSLARGQPQHF.

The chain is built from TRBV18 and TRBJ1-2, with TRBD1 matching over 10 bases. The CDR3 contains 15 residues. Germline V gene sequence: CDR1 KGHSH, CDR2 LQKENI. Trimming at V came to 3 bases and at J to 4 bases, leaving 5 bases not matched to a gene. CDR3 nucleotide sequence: TGTGCCAGCTCACCTGGGACAGGGGAAGGCTATGGCTACACCTTC. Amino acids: CASSPGTGEGYGYTF. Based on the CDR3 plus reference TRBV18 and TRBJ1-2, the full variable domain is NAGVMQNPRHLVRRRGQEARLRCSPMKGHSHVYWYRQLPEEGLKFMVYLQKENIIDESGMPKERFSAEFPKEGPSILRIQQVVRGDSAAYFCASSPGTGEGYGYTFGSGTRLTVV.

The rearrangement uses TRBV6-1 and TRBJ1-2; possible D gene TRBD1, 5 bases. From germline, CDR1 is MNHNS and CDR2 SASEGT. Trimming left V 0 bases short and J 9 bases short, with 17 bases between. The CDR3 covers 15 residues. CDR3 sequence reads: CASSEALSGGESYTF. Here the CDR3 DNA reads TGTGCCAGCAGTGAAGCGCTGAGTGGAGGGGAGAGCTACACCTTC.

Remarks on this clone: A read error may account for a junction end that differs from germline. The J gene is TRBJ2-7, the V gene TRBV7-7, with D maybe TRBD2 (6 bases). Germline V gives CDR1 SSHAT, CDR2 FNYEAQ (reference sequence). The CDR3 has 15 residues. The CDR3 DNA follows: TGTGCTAGCAGCTTGGGAGCGGGCGAGAACTACGAGCAGTACTTC. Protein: CASSLGAGENYEQYF.

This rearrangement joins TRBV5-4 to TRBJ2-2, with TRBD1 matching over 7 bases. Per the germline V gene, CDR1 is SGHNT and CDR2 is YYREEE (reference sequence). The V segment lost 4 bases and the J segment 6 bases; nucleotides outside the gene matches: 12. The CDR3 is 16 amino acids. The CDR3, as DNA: TGTGCCAGCAGCCCCGACAGGGTGGGGGTCGCCGGGGAGCTGTTTTTT. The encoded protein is CASSPDRVGVAGELFF.

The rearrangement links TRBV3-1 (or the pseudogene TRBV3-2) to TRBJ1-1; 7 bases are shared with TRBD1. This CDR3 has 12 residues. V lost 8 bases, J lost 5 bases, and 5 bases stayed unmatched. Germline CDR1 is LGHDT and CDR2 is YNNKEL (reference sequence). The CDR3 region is CASRQGKTEAFF. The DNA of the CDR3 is TGTGCCAGCCGACAGGGTAAGACTGAAGCTTTCTTT.

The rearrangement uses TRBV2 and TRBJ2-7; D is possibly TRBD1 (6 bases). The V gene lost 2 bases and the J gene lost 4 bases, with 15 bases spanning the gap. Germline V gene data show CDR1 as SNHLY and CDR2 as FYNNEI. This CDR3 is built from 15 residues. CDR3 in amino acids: CASSELSRGGYEQYF. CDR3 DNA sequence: TGTGCCAGCAGTGAATTAAGTAGAGGGGGATACGAGCAGTACTTC. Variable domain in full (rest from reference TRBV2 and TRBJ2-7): EPEVTQTPSHQVTQMGQEVILRCVPISNHLYFYWYRQILGQKVEFLVSFYNNEISEKSEIFDDQFSVERPDGSNFTLKIRSTKLEDSAMYFCASSELSRGGYEQYFGPGTRLTVT.

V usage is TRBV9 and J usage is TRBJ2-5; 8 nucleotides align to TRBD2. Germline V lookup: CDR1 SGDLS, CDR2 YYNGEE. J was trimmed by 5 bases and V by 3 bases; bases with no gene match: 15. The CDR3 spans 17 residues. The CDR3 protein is CASSAHPGLGVLETQYF. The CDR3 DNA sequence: TGTGCCAGCAGCGCCCACCCGGGACTAGGGGTTTTGGAGACCCAGTACTTC. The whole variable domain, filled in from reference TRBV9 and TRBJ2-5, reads DSGVTQTPKHLITATGQRVTLRCSPRSGDLSVYWYQQSLDQGLQFLIQYYNGEERAKGNILERFSAQQFPDLHSELNLSSLELGDSALYFCASSAHPGLGVLETQYFGPGTRLLVL.

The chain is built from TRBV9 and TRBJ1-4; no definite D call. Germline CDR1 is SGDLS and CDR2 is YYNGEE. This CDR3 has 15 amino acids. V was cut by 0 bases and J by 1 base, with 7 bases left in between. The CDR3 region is CASSVDARTNEKLFF. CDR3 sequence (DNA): TGTGCCAGCAGCGTAGATGCCAGAACTAATGAAAAACTGTTTTTT.

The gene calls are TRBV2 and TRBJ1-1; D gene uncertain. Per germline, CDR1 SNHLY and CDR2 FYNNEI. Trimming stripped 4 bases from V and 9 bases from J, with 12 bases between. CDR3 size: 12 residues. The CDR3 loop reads CASSVTTDKAFF. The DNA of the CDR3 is TGTGCCAGCAGTGTCACAACAGACAAAGCTTTCTTT.

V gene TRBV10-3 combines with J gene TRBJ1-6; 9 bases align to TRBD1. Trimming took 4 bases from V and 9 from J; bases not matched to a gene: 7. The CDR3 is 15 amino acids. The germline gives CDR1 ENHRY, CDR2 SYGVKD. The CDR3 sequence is CAISGAGQGSSPLHF. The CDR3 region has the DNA TGTGCCATCAGTGGCGCGGGACAGGGATCTTCACCCCTCCACTTT.

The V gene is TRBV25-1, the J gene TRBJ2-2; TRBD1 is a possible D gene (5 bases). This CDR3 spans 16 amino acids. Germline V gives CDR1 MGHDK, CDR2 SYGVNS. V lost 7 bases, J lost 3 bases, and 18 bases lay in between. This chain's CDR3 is CASTKGQGPYTGELFF. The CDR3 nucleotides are TGTGCCAGCACCAAAGGGCAGGGCCCTTACACCGGGGAGCTGTTTTTT.